This is a list of T cell receptor beta chains from one sample in a study of tumor and adjacent non-tumor tissue in lung cancer. In TCRdb, the multiplex PCR reads were re-called with MiXCR into one record per CDR3 protein. The sample consists of about 76,000 distinct CDR3 sequences, around 70% of them appearing once. The material sequenced was lung tumor tissue. The receptors stem from a woman in her seventies with non-small cell lung cancer. Both conserved end residues are part of each CDR3. Each record gives: clone size, J gene, V gene, D gene, CDR3 DNA, CDR3 protein. D genes are given only for firm matches. Size is omitted from some rows. Given values are once, few, many or a class for expanded clones.

>medium-sized|TRBJ2-1|TRBV29-1|TRBD2
TGCAGCGTTGAAGATTGGCTAGCGGCCGACAATGAGCAGTTCTTC
CSVEDWLAADNEQFF
>.|TRBJ2-3|TRBV6-2/TRBV6-3|.
TGTGCCATCACCACGGACAATTTGGATACGCAGTATTTT
CAITTDNLDTQYF
>many|TRBJ2-2|TRBV20-1|TRBD2
TGCAGTGCTAGAGACAACTTAGCGGGAGGCGAGACCGGGGAGCTGTTTTTT
CSARDNLAGGETGELFF
>.|TRBJ1-5|TRBV4-1|TRBD1
TGCGCCAGCAGCCAGAGTGGACAGGCCCCTGAGCCCCAGCATTTT
CASSQSGQAPEPQHF
>.|TRBJ2-5|TRBV13|.
TGTGCCAGCAACTCGCAACAGGGTAGTTTGGAGACCCAGTACTTC
CASNSQQGSLETQYF
>.|TRBJ2-1|TRBV4-2|TRBD2
TGTGCCAGCAGCCAAGAGCTAGCGGGGGACTACGATGAGCAGTTCTTC
CASSQELAGDYDEQFF
>.|TRBJ2-7|TRBV6-5|TRBD1
TGTGCCAGCAGTCCCTGGACAGGGAACTACGAGCAGTATTTC
CASSPWTGNYEQYF
>.|TRBJ2-1|TRBV29-1|.
TGCAGCGTTGATAGGACAAGGGGGAATTCCTACAGTGAGCAGTTCTTC
CSVDRTRGNSYSEQFF
>many|TRBJ2-3|TRBV29-1|TRBD2
TGCAGCGTTGAGTGGGAGGGAGGTCAGTATTTT
CSVEWEGGQYF
>few|TRBJ2-5|TRBV7-8|.
TGTGCCAGCAGCTTGGGCGGGTACGTCCAAGAGACCCAGTACTTC
CASSLGGYVQETQYF
>.|TRBJ2-3|TRBV7-8|.
TGTGCCAGCAGCGGCATTATAAGACGTGATCGCCCAGATACGCAGTATTTT
CASSGIIRRDRPDTQYF
>.|TRBJ2-3|TRBV12-3/TRBV12-4|TRBD2
TGTGTCAGCAGGCCTGAGACTAGCGGGAGTTTGAGTACGCAGTATTTT
CVSRPETSGSLSTQYF
>.|TRBJ1-4|TRBV10-2|.
TGCGCCGGCACCGAACACCTTAATGGAAAACTGTTTTTT
CAGTEHLNGKLFF
>.|TRBJ1-2|TRBV6-6|TRBD1
TGTGCCAGCAATCCAGATGGTTGGGGACAGACTAACTATGGCTACACCTTC
CASNPDGWGQTNYGYTF
>.|TRBJ1-1|TRBV6-5|TRBD1
TGTGCCAGCAGTTACTCCCGGACAGGGGGTTTGAACACTGATGCTTTCTTT
CASSYSRTGGLNTDAFF
>few|TRBJ2-3|TRBV5-1|TRBD1
TGCGCCAGCAGCTTGACAGGGGCCCCCACATATACGCAGTATTTT
CASSLTGAPTYTQYF
>many|TRBJ1-1|TRBV28|.
TGTGCCAGCAGTTTTGAGGGGAGGGGGACTGAAGCTTTCTTT
CASSFEGRGTEAFF
>many|TRBJ2-1|TRBV5-6|TRBD2
TGTGCCAGCAGCTTGGAACTAGCGGCCCACAATGAGCAGTTCTTC
CASSLELAAHNEQFF
>.|TRBJ1-5|TRBV12-3/TRBV12-4|TRBD1
TGTGCCAGCAGACTTACAGGGGCCAGGAATCAGCCCCAGCATTTT
CASRLTGARNQPQHF
>.|TRBJ1-1|TRBV6-5|TRBD1
TGTGCCAGCAGTTCACAGGGGGCTATTAGGACTGAAGCTGCCTTT
CASSSQGAIRTEAAF
>.|TRBJ2-7|TRBV5-1|TRBD2
TGCGCCAGCACCTCTAGCGGGTCGCCCTACGAGCAGTACTTC
CASTSSGSPYEQYF
>once|TRBJ2-1|TRBV29-1|.
TGCGTCGCCCAACCACTCAGGGATGACGAGCAGTTCTTC
CVAQPLRDDEQFF
>.|TRBJ2-3|TRBV20-1|TRBD2
TGCAGTGCTAATCAAGCGGGAGGAGCATTGGATACTCAGTATTTT
CSANQAGGALDTQYF
>.|TRBJ2-5|TRBV5-1|.
TGCGCCAGCAGCCCCTTAGTGGGAGTCAGAGAGACCCAGTACTTC
CASSPLVGVRETQYF
>many|TRBJ2-2|TRBV13|TRBD2
TGTGCCAGCAGCGCGGGACTAGCGGGAGTGTGGAATCCCGGGGAGCTGTTTTTT
CASSAGLAGVWNPGELFF
>.|TRBJ1-1|TRBV10-3|.
TGTGTCATCAGCCCGAACGGGGGGGACGCTGAAGCTTTCTTT
CVISPNGGDAEAFF
>.|TRBJ2-7|TRBV5-1|TRBD2
TGCGCCAGCAGCGAAGGACTAGCGGGAACCTACGAGCAGTACTTC
CASSEGLAGTYEQYF
>many|TRBJ2-5|TRBV6-1|TRBD1
TGTGCCAGCACGGGGACAGTTCAAGAGACCCAGTACTTC
CASTGTVQETQYF
>.|TRBJ1-1|TRBV4-2|TRBD1
TGTGCCAGCAACCAAGAGTTTACAGGAGGGGACAGTGAAGCTTTCTTT
CASNQEFTGGDSEAFF